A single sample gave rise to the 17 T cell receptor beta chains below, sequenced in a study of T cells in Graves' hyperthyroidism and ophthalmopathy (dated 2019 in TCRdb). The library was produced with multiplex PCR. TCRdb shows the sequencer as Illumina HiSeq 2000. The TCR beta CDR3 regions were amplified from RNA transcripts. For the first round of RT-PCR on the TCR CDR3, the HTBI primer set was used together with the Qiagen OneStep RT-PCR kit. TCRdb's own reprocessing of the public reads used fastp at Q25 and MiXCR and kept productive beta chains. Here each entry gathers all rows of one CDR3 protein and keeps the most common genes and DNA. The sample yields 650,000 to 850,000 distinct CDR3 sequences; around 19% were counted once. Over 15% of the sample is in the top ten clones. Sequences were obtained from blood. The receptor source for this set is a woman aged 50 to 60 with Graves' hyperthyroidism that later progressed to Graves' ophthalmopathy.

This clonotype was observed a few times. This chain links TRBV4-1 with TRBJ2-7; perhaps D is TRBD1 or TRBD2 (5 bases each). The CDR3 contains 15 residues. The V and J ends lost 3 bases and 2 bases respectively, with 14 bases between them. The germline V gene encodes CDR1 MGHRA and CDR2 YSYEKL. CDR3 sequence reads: CASSHSGTNTYEQYF. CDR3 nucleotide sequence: TGCGCCAGCAGCCACTCCGGGACCAACACCTACGAGCAGTACTTC.

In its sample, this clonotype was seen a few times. CDR3 coding DNA: TGTGCCAGCAGCCAAGATCTTGAACAGGGGGCGACTGGAAACACCATATATTTT. It translates to CASSQDLEQGATGNTIYF. The chain uses TRBV3-1 and TRBJ1-3; 9 bases fit TRBD1. The CDR3 loop spans 18 amino acids. Trimming at V came to 0 bases and at J to 2 bases, leaving 8 bases not matched to a gene. Germline V gene lookup returns CDR1 LGHDT and CDR2 YNNKEL (reference sequence).

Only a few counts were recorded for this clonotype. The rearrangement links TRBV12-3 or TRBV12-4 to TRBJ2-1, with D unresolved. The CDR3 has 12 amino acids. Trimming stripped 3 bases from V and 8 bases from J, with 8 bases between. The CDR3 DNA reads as TGTGCCAGCAGTTTTTTGATCTATGAGCAGTTCTTC. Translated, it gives CASSFLIYEQFF.

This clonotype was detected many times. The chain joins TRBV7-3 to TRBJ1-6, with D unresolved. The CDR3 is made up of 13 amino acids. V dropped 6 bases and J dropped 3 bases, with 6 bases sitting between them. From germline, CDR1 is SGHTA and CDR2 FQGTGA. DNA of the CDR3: TGTGCCAGCAGTTCTGTCTATAATTCACCCCTCCACTTT. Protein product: CASSSVYNSPLHF. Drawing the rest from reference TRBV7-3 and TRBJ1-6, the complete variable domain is GAGVSQTPSNKVTEKGKYVELRCDPISGHTALYWYRQSLGQGPEFLIYFQGTGAADDSGLPNDRFFAVRPEGSVSTLKIQRTERGDSAVYLCASSSVYNSPLHFGNGTRLTVT.

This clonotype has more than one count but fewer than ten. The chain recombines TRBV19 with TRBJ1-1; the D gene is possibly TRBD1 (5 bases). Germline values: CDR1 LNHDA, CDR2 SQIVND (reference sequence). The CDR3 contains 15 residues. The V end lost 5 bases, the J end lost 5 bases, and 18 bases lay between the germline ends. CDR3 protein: CASSPEEGSRTEAFF. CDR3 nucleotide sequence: TGTGCCAGTAGTCCCGAGGAGGGGTCAAGGACTGAAGCTTTCTTT.

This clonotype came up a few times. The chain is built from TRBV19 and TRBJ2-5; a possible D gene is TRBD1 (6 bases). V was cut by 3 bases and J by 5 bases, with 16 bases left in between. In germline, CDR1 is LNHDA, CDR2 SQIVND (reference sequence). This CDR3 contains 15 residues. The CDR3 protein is CASSMPGRGSETQYF. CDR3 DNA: TGTGCCAGTAGTATGCCTGGCAGGGGTTCCGAGACCCAGTACTTC.

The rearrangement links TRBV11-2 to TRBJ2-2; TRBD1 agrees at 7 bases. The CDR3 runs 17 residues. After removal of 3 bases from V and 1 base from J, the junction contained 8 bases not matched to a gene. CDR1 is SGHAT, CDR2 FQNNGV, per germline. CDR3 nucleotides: TGTGCCAGCAGCTTCTATCCCGGGACAGAGAACACCGGGGAGCTGTTTTTT. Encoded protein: CASSFYPGTENTGELFF.

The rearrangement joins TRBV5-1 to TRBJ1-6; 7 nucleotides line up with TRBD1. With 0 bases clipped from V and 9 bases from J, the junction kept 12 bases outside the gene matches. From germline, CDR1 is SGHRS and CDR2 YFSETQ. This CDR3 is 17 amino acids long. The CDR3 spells CASSLVLGGAGISPLHF. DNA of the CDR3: TGCGCCAGCAGCTTGGTCTTAGGGGGCGCGGGGATTTCACCCCTCCACTTT.

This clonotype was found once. CDR3 bases: TGTGCCAGCAGAAGAGGGGAGGGGGGCACTGAAGCTTTCTTT. This codes for CASRRGEGGTEAFF. This rearrangement joins TRBV6-1 to TRBJ1-1, with a possible D match to TRBD1 (6 bases). CDR1 and CDR2 (germline): MNHNS, SASEGT. V lost 6 bases and J 4 bases, leaving 15 bases between the germline ends. The CDR3 sequence is 14 residues long.

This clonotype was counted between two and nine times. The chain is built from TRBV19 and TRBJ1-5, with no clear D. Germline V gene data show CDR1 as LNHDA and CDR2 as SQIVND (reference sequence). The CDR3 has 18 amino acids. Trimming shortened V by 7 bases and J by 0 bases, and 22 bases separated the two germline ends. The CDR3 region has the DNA TGTGCCAGTATCGGCTTAGGGCATCCACTACTTAGCAATCAGCCCCAGCATTTT. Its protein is CASIGLGHPLLSNQPQHF.

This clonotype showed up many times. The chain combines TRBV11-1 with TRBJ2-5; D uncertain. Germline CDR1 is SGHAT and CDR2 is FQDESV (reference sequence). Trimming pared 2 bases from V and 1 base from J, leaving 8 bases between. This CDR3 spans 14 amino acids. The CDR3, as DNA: TGTGCCAGCAGCTTAAGCACAGTCCAAGAGACCCAGTACTTC. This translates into CASSLSTVQETQYF.

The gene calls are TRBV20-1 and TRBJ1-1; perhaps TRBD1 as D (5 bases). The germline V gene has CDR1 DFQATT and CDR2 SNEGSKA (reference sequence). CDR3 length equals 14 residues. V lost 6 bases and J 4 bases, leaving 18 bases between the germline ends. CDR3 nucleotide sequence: TGCAGTGCGCGGGACGGGAAGGCCTCCACTGAAGCTTTCTTT. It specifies CSARDGKASTEAFF.

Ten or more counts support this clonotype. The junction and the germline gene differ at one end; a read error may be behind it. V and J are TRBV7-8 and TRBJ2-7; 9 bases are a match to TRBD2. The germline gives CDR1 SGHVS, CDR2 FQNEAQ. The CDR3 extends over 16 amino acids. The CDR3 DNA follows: TGTGCCAGCAGCTCCCCTGGGGGACTAGCCTCCAACGAGCAGTACTTC. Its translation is CASSSPGGLASNEQYF.

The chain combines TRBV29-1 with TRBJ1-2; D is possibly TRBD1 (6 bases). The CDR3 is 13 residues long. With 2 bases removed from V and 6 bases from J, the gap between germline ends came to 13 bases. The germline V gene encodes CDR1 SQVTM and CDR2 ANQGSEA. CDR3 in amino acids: CSVEIGQRDGYTF. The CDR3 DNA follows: TGCAGCGTTGAAATTGGACAGCGTGATGGCTACACCTTC.

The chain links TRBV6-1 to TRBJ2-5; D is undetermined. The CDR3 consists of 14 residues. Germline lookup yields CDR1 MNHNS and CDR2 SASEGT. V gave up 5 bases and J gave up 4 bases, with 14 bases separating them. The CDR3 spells CASSHRRPGETQYF. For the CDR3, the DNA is TGTGCCAGCAGTCATAGACGGCCTGGAGAGACCCAGTACTTC.

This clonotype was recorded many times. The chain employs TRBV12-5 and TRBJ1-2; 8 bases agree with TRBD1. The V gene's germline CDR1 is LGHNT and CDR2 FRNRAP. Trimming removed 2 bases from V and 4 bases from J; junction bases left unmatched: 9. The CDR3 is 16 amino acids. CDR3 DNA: TGTGCTAGTGGTTTGCCCGATGGACAGGGCGCCTATGGCTACACCTTC. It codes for CASGLPDGQGAYGYTF. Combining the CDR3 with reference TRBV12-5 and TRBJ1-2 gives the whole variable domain DARVTQTPRHKVTEMGQEVTMRCQPILGHNTVFWYRQTMMQGLELLAYFRNRAPLDDSGMPKDRFSAEMPDATLATLKIQPSEPRDSAVYFCASGLPDGQGAYGYTFGSGTRLTVV.

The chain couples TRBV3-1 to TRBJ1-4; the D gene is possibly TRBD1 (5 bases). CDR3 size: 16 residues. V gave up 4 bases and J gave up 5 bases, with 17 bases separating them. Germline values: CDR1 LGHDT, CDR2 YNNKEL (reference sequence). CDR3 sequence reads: CASSPTSQGTNEKLFF. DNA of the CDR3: TGTGCCAGCAGCCCAACCTCCCAGGGCACAAATGAAAAACTGTTTTTT.